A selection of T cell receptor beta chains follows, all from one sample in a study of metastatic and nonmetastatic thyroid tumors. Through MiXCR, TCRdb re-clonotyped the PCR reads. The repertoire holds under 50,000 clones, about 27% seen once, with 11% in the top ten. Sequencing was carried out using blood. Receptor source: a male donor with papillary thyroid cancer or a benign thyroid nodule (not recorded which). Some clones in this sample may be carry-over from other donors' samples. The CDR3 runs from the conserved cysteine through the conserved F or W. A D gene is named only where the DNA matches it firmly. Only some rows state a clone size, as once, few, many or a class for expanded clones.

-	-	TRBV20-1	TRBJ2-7	CSASMYLTGRVTVYDQYF	TGCAGTGCCAGTATGTACTTGACAGGGAGGGTTACGGTGTACGATCAGTACTTC
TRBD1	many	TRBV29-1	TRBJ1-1	CNTGQSMNTEAFF	TGCAACACGGGACAGTCCATGAACACTGAAGCTTTCTTT
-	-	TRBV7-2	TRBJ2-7	CASSYRTAYEQYF	TGTGCCAGCAGCTACCGGACAGCCTACGAGCAGTACTTC
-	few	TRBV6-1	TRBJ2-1	CASSASRVGLTRYEQFF	TGTGCCAGCAGTGCCTCACGAGTGGGGTTAACGCGCTATGAGCAGTTCTTC
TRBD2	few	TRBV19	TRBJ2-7	CATKLAGGPYEQYF	TGTGCCACTAAACTAGCGGGAGGGCCCTACGAGCAGTACTTC
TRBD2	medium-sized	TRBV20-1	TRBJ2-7	CSASTVSSGRVSSYEQYF	TGCAGTGCTAGTACGGTATCTAGCGGGAGGGTTAGCTCCTACGAGCAGTACTTC
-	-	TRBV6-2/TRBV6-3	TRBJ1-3	CASSRTGAGNTIYF	TGTGCCAGCAGTAGAACAGGAGCTGGAAACACCATATATTTT
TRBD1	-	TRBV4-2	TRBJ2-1	CASSRGQGAYNEQFF	TGTGCCAGCAGCCGTGGACAGGGGGCCTACAATGAGCAGTTCTTC
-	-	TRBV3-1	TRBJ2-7	CASSQGVRSSYEQYF	TGTGCCAGCAGCCAAGGCGTGCGGAGCTCCTACGAGCAGTACTTC
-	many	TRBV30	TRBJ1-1	CAWGRGDGVDTEAFF	TGTGCCTGGGGCCGGGGGGATGGGGTGGACACTGAAGCTTTCTTT
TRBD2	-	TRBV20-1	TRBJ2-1	CSALGLAVVQFF	TGCAGTGCCCTGGGACTAGCGGTGGTACAGTTCTTC
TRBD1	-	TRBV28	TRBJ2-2	CASRPGQLDTGELFF	TGTGCCAGCAGGCCGGGACAGCTCGACACCGGGGAGCTGTTTTTT
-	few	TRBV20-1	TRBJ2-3	CSAAPRQVSTDTQYF	TGCAGTGCTGCCCCCCGACAGGTTAGCACAGATACGCAGTATTTT
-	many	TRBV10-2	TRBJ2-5	CASSGYGAQETQYF	TGCGCCAGCAGTGGGTATGGGGCGCAAGAGACCCAGTACTTC
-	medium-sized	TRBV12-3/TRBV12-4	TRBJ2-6	CASSPRYGANVLTF	TGTGCCAGCAGTCCCCGGTACGGGGCCAACGTCCTGACTTTC
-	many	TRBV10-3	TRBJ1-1	CAISESPGLRDTEAFF	TGTGCCATCAGTGAGTCACCAGGCTTGCGCGACACTGAAGCTTTCTTT
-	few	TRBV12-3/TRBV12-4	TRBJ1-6	CASNPDGNSPLHF	TGTGCCAGCAACCCAGACGGGAATTCACCCCTCCACTTT
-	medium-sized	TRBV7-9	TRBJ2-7	CASSFDGSYEQYF	TGTGCCAGCAGCTTCGACGGCTCCTACGAGCAGTACTTC
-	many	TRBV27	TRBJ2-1	CASSLRGINEQFF	TGTGCCAGCAGTTTACGGGGGATCAATGAGCAGTTCTTC
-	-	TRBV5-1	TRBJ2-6	CASSLVFSREHTGANVLTF	TGCGCCAGCAGCTTGGTGTTTTCCAGGGAGCATACTGGGGCCAACGTCCTGACTTTC
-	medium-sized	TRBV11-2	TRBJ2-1	CASSLRGSHTNEQFF	TGTGCCAGCAGCTTAAGGGGGTCTCATACCAATGAGCAGTTCTTC
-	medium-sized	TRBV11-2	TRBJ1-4	CASSLGGATNEKLFF	TGTGCCAGCAGCTTAGGGGGAGCAACTAATGAAAAACTGTTTTTT
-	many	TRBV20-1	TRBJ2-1	CSAAARSNNEQFF	TGCAGTGCTGCGGCTCGGAGTAACAATGAGCAGTTCTTC
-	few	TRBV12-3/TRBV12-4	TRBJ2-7	CASSFDLYEQYF	TGTGCCAGCAGTTTCGACCTCTACGAGCAGTACTTC
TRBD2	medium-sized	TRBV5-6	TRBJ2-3	CASSLEGGRRDTQYF	TGTGCCAGCAGCTTGGAGGGCGGGAGAAGGGATACGCAGTATTTT
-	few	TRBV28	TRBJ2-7	CASSSGLQGYEQYF	TGTGCCAGCAGTTCGGGACTGCAAGGGTACGAGCAGTACTTC
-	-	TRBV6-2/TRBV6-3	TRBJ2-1	CAIILAMTRGQFF	TGTGCCATCATTCTCGCGATGACTCGCGGGCAGTTCTTC
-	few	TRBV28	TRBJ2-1	CASSWAGGTEFF	-
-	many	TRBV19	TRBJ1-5	CASSIGSPSNQPQHF	TGTGCCAGTAGTATAGGGAGTCCTAGCAATCAGCCCCAGCATTTT
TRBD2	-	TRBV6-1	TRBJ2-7	CASTSSGSLYEQYF	TGTGCCAGCACAAGTAGCGGGAGCCTCTACGAGCAGTACTTC
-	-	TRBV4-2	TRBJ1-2	CASSTTGQAISNYGYTF	TGTGCCAGCAGCACGACCGGCCAGGCGATATCTAACTATGGCTACACCTTC
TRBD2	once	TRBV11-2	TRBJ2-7	CASSLFALGAGGYEQYF	TGTGCCAGCAGCTTATTTGCCCTGGGAGCGGGAGGGTACGAGCAGTACTTC
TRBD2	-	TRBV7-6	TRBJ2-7	CASLQGLNYKQYF	TGTGCCAGCCTCCAGGGACTAAACTACAAGCAGTACTTC
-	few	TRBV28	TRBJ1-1	CASSSVGEAFF	TGTGCCAGCAGTTCGGTCGGTGAAGCTTTCTTT
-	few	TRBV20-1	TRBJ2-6	CSASTGSGANVLTF	TGCAGTGCTAGCACAGGCTCTGGGGCCAACGTCCTGACTTTC